These 5 T cell receptor beta chains were sequenced from one sample in a study of T cell repertoires in cytomegalovirus infection. In TCRdb, the reads were re-called with MiXCR into one record per CDR3 protein. The sample includes some 500,000 distinct CDR3 sequences, 40% seen only once; the top ten take about 48%. Their cognate antigens are unknown. The material sequenced was cultured PBMCs, taken from culture after CMV antigen stimulation. These receptor sequences come from a human donor in good health (CMV status not recorded). Some clones in this sample may be carry-over from other donors' samples.

The chain carries TRBV5-5 and TRBJ2-5; a weak D match, TRBD2 (5 bases). Trimming left V 2 bases short and J 1 base short, with 12 bases between. The CDR3 totals 15 residues. Germline assignment: CDR1 SGHKS and CDR2 YYEKEE (reference sequence). The CDR3 spells CASSFIVGGQETQYF. DNA of the CDR3: TGTGCCAGCAGCTTTATTGTAGGAGGCCAAGAGACCCAGTACTTC.

This clonotype was detected only a few times. This chain uses TRBV12-3 or TRBV12-4 with TRBJ2-5; 8 bases match TRBD2. CDR3 length equals 13 residues. With 2 bases clipped from V and 7 bases from J, the junction kept 3 bases outside the gene matches. The CDR3 here is CASSLPLAGTQYF. The DNA for the CDR3 is TGTGCCAGCAGTTTACCCCTAGCGGGGACCCAGTACTTC.

This clonotype has a handful of counts. V gene TRBV7-3 combines with J gene TRBJ2-3; TRBD2 is a possible D gene (7 bases). Germline loops: CDR1 SGHTA, CDR2 FQGTGA. The CDR3 runs 18 residues. The germline V and J ends were trimmed by 1 base and 2 bases, with 19 bases remaining between them. The CDR3 sequence is CASSLNRDYHLDTDTQYF. The CDR3, as DNA: TGTGCCAGCAGCTTAAACAGGGACTACCACTTGGACACAGATACGCAGTATTTT.

The table lists this clonotype with a few counts. The gene calls are TRBV10-2 and TRBJ2-1; 7 bases align to TRBD1. The V gene's germline CDR1 is WSHSY and CDR2 SAAADI. CDR3 length: 15 residues. Trimming at V came to 6 bases and at J to 2 bases, leaving 7 bases not matched to a gene. CDR3 DNA sequence: TGCGCCAGCAGAGACGGACAGGTCCCCTACAATGAGCAGTTCTTC. Translation gives CASRDGQVPYNEQFF.

The J gene is TRBJ1-1, the V gene TRBV3-1, with TRBD1 identical over 7 bases. This CDR3 contains 15 residues. V lost 4 bases to trimming and J lost 7 bases; unmatched junction nucleotides: 12. CDR1 LGHDT and CDR2 YNNKEL come from the germline V gene (reference sequence). The DNA for the CDR3 is TGTGCCAGCAGCCGCTCAGGTACAGGGGCCTATGAAGCTTTCTTT. This translates into CASSRSGTGAYEAFF.